These T cell receptor beta chains were read from a single sample in a study of blood T cells in healthy people across ages. TCRdb independently ran MiXCR on the 5' RACE reads; one entry per CDR3 protein. Of about 1.8 million distinct CDR3 sequences in the sample, roughly 50% were seen once. Sequencing was done on a sample of blood. These receptor sequences come from a woman aged 40 to 50 in good health. CDR3s include the opening cysteine and the closing phenylalanine or tryptophan. D genes are given only for firm matches. The size field is filled for only some rows; it gives once, few, many or a size class.

TGTGCCAGCGGGGACAGTTCCAACGTCCTGACTTTC	CASGDSSNVLTF	TRBJ2-6	12	.	TRBV12-3/TRBV12-4	TRBD1
TGCAGTGCTGGCCTAACGGGGCTCGGTCGGCCCCAGCATTTT	CSAGLTGLGRPQHF	TRBJ1-5	14	.	TRBV20-1	.
TGTGCCAGCAGCCGGGGGGAGTTAGAGACCCAGTACTTC	CASSRGELETQYF	TRBJ2-5	13	.	TRBV7-2	TRBD2
TGTGCCAGCAGCTGGGACAGGGGGAGGTACAATGAGCAGTTCTTC	CASSWDRGRYNEQFF	TRBJ2-1	15	.	TRBV7-2	TRBD1
TGCAGTGCGGGCCAGGGGGCCCCCTACAATGAGCAGTTCTTC	CSAGQGAPYNEQFF	TRBJ2-1	14	few	TRBV20-1	TRBD1
TGCGCCAGCAGCCCGGGGACTAGCGGGGGGCTTGACAATGAGCAGTTCTTC	CASSPGTSGGLDNEQFF	TRBJ2-1	17	few	TRBV5-1	TRBD2
TGCAGCGTTGAAGATTCTGGACAGGGCATGGATACGCAGTATTTT	CSVEDSGQGMDTQYF	TRBJ2-3	15	.	TRBV29-1	TRBD1
TGTGCCACTCTTTCTACTGGGGTCACCTACAATGAGCAGTACTTC	CATLSTGVTYNEQYF	TRBJ2-4	15	once	TRBV10-3	.
TGTGCCAGCAGCGAGATAGGGGGGGCTGAGCAGTTCTTC	CASSEIGGAEQFF	TRBJ2-1	13	.	TRBV9	.
TGTGCCAGAGGTGGAGCTAACAATGAGCAGTTCTTC	CARGGANNEQFF	TRBJ2-1	12	.	TRBV7-2	.
TGTGCCAGCAGCTTGGACGGCAGCTACAGCTCCTACAATGAGCAGTTCTTC	CASSLDGSYSSYNEQFF	TRBJ2-1	17	.	TRBV5-5	.
TGTGCCAGCAGTGAGGGACTAGCGGCCTACGAGCAGTACTTC	CASSEGLAAYEQYF	TRBJ2-7	14	few	TRBV25-1	TRBD2
TGCAGTGCTAGAGATCGATCGGGACGGGGGGGCCAGGGTGATACGCAGTATTTT	CSARDRSGRGGQGDTQYF	TRBJ2-3	18	.	TRBV20-1	TRBD2
TGCAGCGCCTTTGACAGCACTGAAGCTTTCTTT	CSAFDSTEAFF	TRBJ1-1	11	.	TRBV29-1	.
TGTGCCAGCAGCCCACTGACGGCTAATCAGCCCCAGCATTTT	CASSPLTANQPQHF	TRBJ1-5	14	few	TRBV7-9	.
TGCAGCGTTGCGACGGAGACTGAAGCTTTCTTT	CSVATETEAFF	TRBJ1-1	11	.	TRBV29-1	.
TGCAGCGTTGGGGAAGGGGGAGGTGGCTACACCTTC	CSVGEGGGGYTF	TRBJ1-2	12	.	TRBV29-1	.
TGTGCCAGCCACTTGGGGGGGGGCGTCGGTGACTACACCTTC	CASHLGGGVGDYTF	TRBJ1-2	14	.	TRBV6-5	.
TGCAGTGCTAGAAGAGAATTCGGGACTAGCGGGGGGAGTACTTACAATGAGCAGTTCTTC	CSARREFGTSGGSTYNEQFF	TRBJ2-1	20	.	TRBV20-1	TRBD2
TGTGCCAGCTCACCAATTCAGGCCGAGCAGTACTTC	CASSPIQAEQYF	TRBJ2-7	12	.	TRBV18	.
TGTGCCAGCAGATATGACGGAAGCTCCTACAATGAGCAGTTCTTC	CASRYDGSSYNEQFF	TRBJ2-1	15	.	TRBV28	.
TGCAGTGCCCGAAGCTTAAGTGGTGACAGTTATGGCTACACCTTC	CSARSLSGDSYGYTF	TRBJ1-2	15	.	TRBV20-1	.
TGTGCCAGCAGTTTTTACATCGCAGATACGCAGTATTTT	CASSFYIADTQYF	TRBJ2-3	13	.	TRBV6-5	.
TGTGCCAGCAGTTACTCTAGCGGACGGAGATCCCAGTACTTC	CASSYSSGRRSQYF	TRBJ2-7	14	.	TRBV6-2/TRBV6-3	.
TGTGCCAGCGGGGGGGCCTTGGATACGCAGTATTTT	CASGGALDTQYF	TRBJ2-3	12	.	TRBV28	.
TGTGCCAGCGGAGGGACAGTAGCGAACACCGGGGAGCTGTTTTTT	CASGGTVANTGELFF	TRBJ2-2	15	once	TRBV25-1	.
TGTGCCATCAGTGGGTCAAGCACAGTAGTTAACTATGGCTACACCTTC	CAISGSSTVVNYGYTF	TRBJ1-2	16	few	TRBV10-3	.
TGTGCCACTTACCGGGACACGAACACAGATACGCAGTATTTT	CATYRDTNTDTQYF	TRBJ2-3	14	few	TRBV6-6	.
TGCGCCAGCAGCCAATGGTGGGGACTGTTGGATACGCAGTATTTT	CASSQWWGLLDTQYF	TRBJ2-3	15	.	TRBV4-1	.
TGTGCCAGCAGTTACTTGGGGGGCGTTCGGGAGACCCAGTACTTC	CASSYLGGVRETQYF	TRBJ2-5	15	.	TRBV6-2/TRBV6-3	.
TGTGCCAGCAGCACTAGCGGGGGGGCGCTTGAGCAGTACTTC	CASSTSGGALEQYF	TRBJ2-7	14	.	TRBV7-2	TRBD2
TGCAGCGTACGACAGGGTGCAAAGATCTACGAGCAGTACTTC	CSVRQGAKIYEQYF	TRBJ2-7	14	once	TRBV29-1	TRBD1
TGTGCCAGCAGCTTGGAGACGGCTAACAATGAGCAGTTCTTC	CASSLETANNEQFF	TRBJ2-1	14	.	TRBV11-2	.
TGTGCCAGCAGTACCGGGACGGGATACGGGCCTGAAGCTTTCTTT	CASSTGTGYGPEAFF	TRBJ1-1	15	.	TRBV12-3/TRBV12-4	.
TGTGCCAGCAGTACCCCGGGGCGTAATGAAAAACTGTTTTTT	CASSTPGRNEKLFF	TRBJ1-4	14	.	TRBV7-2	.
TGTGCCAGCAGCCCAAACCCAGGTTATCCTATTCAGTACTTC	CASSPNPGYPIQYF	TRBJ2-7	14	few	TRBV7-2	.
TGCAGTGCTAGATCAACAGGGGTGGGCAATCAGCCCCAGCATTTT	CSARSTGVGNQPQHF	TRBJ1-5	15	few	TRBV20-1	TRBD1
TGTGCCAGCAGCTTGGGGGACACCGACTCTAGCACAGATACGCAGTATTTT	CASSLGDTDSSTDTQYF	TRBJ2-3	17	.	TRBV5-4	.
TGCGCCAGCAGCGAAACCCCGGACAGGCCCTACGAGCAGTACTTC	CASSETPDRPYEQYF	TRBJ2-7	15	.	TRBV5-1	TRBD1
TGTGCCAGCAGCCCCTTGGCAGGCCCCCCTAACTATGGCTACACCTTC	CASSPLAGPPNYGYTF	TRBJ1-2	16	.	TRBV11-2	.
TGCGCCAGCAGCGTAAACAGCGTGGGAGGTGGTGAAAAACTGTTTTTT	CASSVNSVGGGEKLFF	TRBJ1-4	16	.	TRBV5-1	.
TGTGCCAGCAGAACACCGGGACAGGGAACCACTGAAGCTTTCTTT	CASRTPGQGTTEAFF	TRBJ1-1	15	few	TRBV12-3/TRBV12-4	TRBD1